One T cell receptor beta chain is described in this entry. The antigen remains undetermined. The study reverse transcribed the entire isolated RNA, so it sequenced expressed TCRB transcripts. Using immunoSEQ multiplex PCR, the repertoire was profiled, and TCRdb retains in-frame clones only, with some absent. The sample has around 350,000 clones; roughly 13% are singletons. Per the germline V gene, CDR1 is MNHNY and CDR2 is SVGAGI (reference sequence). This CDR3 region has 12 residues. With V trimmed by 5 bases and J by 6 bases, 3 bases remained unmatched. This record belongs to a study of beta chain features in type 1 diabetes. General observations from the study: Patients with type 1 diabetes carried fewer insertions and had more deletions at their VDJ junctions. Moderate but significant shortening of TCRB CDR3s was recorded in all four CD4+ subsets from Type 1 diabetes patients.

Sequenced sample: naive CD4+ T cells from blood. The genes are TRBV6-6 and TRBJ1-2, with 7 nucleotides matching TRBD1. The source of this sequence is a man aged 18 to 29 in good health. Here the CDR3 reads CASSPTGHGYTF. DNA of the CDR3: TGTGCCAGCAGTCCGACAGGGCATGGCTACACCTTC.